What follows are 11 T cell receptor beta chains derived from one specimen sequenced in a study of CD8 T cells in ankylosing spondylitis. TCRdb fed the 5' RACE reads into MiXCR, producing one record per CDR3 protein. Here the sample spans 30,000 to 40,000 distinct CDR3 sequences, roughly 3% being singletons. Sequenced input: blood, either unsorted or a sorted T cell fraction (not recorded which). These receptors all stem from a male donor with ankylosing spondylitis or in good health (not recorded which).

The V gene is TRBV9, the J gene TRBJ2-3; 8 bases align to TRBD1. Germline V CDR1 and CDR2: SGDLS, YYNGEE. V lost 0 bases, J lost 2 bases, and 11 bases stayed unmatched. CDR3 length equals 18 residues. DNA of the CDR3: TGTGCCAGCAGCGTAGATCCCCAGACAGGGGTAGTCACAGATACGCAGTATTTT. Translation: CASSVDPQTGVVTDTQYF.

This clonotype appeared many times. The V call is TRBV9, the J call TRBJ2-3; TRBD2 matches at 13 bases. The germline V gene has CDR1 SGDLS and CDR2 YYNGEE. V was clipped by 3 bases and J by 2 bases; unmatched bases: 3. The CDR3 has 16 amino acids. The CDR3 DNA reads as TGTGCCAGCAGCGCCGGGACTAGCGGGACCACAGATACGCAGTATTTT. Residues: CASSAGTSGTTDTQYF.

This clonotype was seen repeatedly, ten times or more. This CDR3 is CASSVGAPANYGYTF. In DNA form, the CDR3 reads TGTGCCAGCAGCGTAGGGGCGCCAGCTAACTATGGCTACACCTTC. The rearrangement links TRBV9 to TRBJ1-2; no reliable D call. The CDR3 runs 15 residues. Germline loops: CDR1 SGDLS, CDR2 YYNGEE. With 0 bases removed from V and 0 bases from J, the gap between germline ends came to 9 bases.

This clonotype has ten or more counts. This sequence joins TRBV9 and TRBJ2-3, with a weak D call TRBD1 (6 bases). Trimming shortened V by 3 bases and J by 2 bases, and 22 bases separated the two germline ends. Germline V gene lookup returns CDR1 SGDLS and CDR2 YYNGEE. The CDR3 runs to 18 residues. CDR3 DNA: TGTGCCAGCAGCGCCGGGACAAACTCCGTCAGAAACACAGATACGCAGTATTTT. Its protein product is CASSAGTNSVRNTDTQYF.

This clonotype was counted at least ten times. This chain joins TRBV9 and TRBJ1-2; D gene ambiguous. CDR1 SGDLS and CDR2 YYNGEE come from the germline V gene. V lost 1 base to trimming and J lost 2 bases, with 15 bases between them. The CDR3 is 16 amino acids. In DNA form, the CDR3 reads TGTGCCAGCAGCGTAAGGCTTAGCGGAGGGAACTATGGCTACACCTTC. Residues: CASSVRLSGGNYGYTF.

This clonotype has ten or more counts. This chain uses TRBV9 with TRBJ2-1; D may correspond to TRBD1 or TRBD2 (5 bases each). Trimming removed 4 bases from V and 2 bases from J, with 13 bases in between. The CDR3 is 15 residues long. Looked up from germline, CDR1 is SGDLS and CDR2 is YYNGEE. The CDR3 loop reads CASSPRDGPYNEQFF. CDR3 nucleotide sequence: TGTGCCAGCAGCCCCCGGGACGGACCCTACAATGAGCAGTTCTTC.

At least ten counts were recorded for this clonotype. The V call is TRBV9, the J call TRBJ2-3; D gene ambiguous. CDR1 is SGDLS, CDR2 YYNGEE, per germline. V lost 0 bases to trimming and J lost 2 bases, with 7 bases between them. The CDR3 is 14 residues long. The CDR3 DNA reads as TGTGCCAGCAGCGTAGATGGCTACACAGATACGCAGTATTTT. This codes for CASSVDGYTDTQYF.

This clonotype was counted at least ten times. The chain recombines TRBV9 with TRBJ2-1; D not resolved. Germline-derived CDR1 and CDR2 are SGDLS and YYNGEE. This CDR3 has 15 amino acids. The V end was cut by 0 bases, the J end by 7 bases, with 14 bases between. In DNA, the CDR3 is TGTGCCAGCAGCGTAGACGGCGGAAGGTCGAATGAGCAGTTCTTC. Residues: CASSVDGGRSNEQFF.

This clonotype occurred many times. The J gene is TRBJ2-5, the V gene TRBV9, with D uncertain. This CDR3 comprises 14 residues. Germline lookup yields CDR1 SGDLS and CDR2 YYNGEE. Deletions cut 1 base from V and 3 bases from J, with 10 bases between. The CDR3 protein is CASSVSPLEETQYF. CDR3 in DNA: TGTGCCAGCAGCGTATCCCCTCTGGAAGAGACCCAGTACTTC.

This clonotype has at least ten counts. This chain uses TRBV9 with TRBJ2-2, with a tentative D call TRBD1 (6 bases). The ends were cut back, 3 bases at V and 6 bases at J, with 15 bases in the middle. The germline CDR1 and CDR2 sequences are SGDLS and YYNGEE. CDR3 length equals 15 residues. CDR3 residues: CASSAPGTGSGELFF. CDR3 in DNA: TGTGCCAGCAGCGCACCGGGAACAGGGTCCGGGGAGCTGTTTTTT.

This clonotype was seen at least ten times. J is TRBJ2-1 and V is TRBV9, with D possibly matching TRBD2 (5 bases). CDR1 SGDLS and CDR2 YYNGEE come from the germline V gene. CDR3 length equals 14 residues. The ends were cut back, 1 base at V and 8 bases at J, with 13 bases in the middle. CDR3 loop: CASSVSGRDDEQFF. CDR3 sequence (DNA): TGTGCCAGCAGCGTAAGTGGGAGAGACGATGAGCAGTTCTTC.